Listed below are T cell receptor beta chains from one sample, sequenced in a study of blood T cells in healthy people across ages. Using its own MiXCR run on the 5' RACE reads, TCRdb lists one record per CDR3 protein. The table lists 1.2 million to 1.5 million distinct CDR3 sequences, approximately 59% of them singletons. Input material: blood. The source of these receptors is a man between 18 and 35 years old in good health. Both conserved end residues are part of each CDR3. The order of the fields is D gene, V gene, clone size, J gene, CDR3 protein, CDR3 DNA. A D gene is named only where the DNA matches it firmly. The size entry is marked missing in some rows and otherwise reads once, few, many or a size class.

d_call: -; v_call: TRBV29-1; clone_size: -; j_call: TRBJ1-2; cdr3_aa: CSGGEGYGYTF; cdr3_nt: TGCAGCGGGGGAGAGGGCTATGGCTACACCTTC
d_call: TRBD1; v_call: TRBV12-3/TRBV12-4; clone_size: -; j_call: TRBJ2-7; cdr3_aa: CASSLYPGQIYEQYF; cdr3_nt: TGTGCCAGCAGTTTGTATCCGGGACAGATCTACGAGCAGTACTTC
d_call: -; v_call: TRBV12-3/TRBV12-4; clone_size: -; j_call: TRBJ2-5; cdr3_aa: CASSPDNSETQYF; cdr3_nt: TGTGCCAGCAGCCCCGACAATTCCGAGACCCAGTACTTC
d_call: TRBD2; v_call: TRBV7-2; clone_size: -; j_call: TRBJ2-1; cdr3_aa: CASSTARTSAYNEQFF; cdr3_nt: TGTGCCAGCAGCACCGCGAGGACTAGCGCCTACAATGAGCAGTTCTTC
d_call: -; v_call: TRBV4-1; clone_size: few; j_call: TRBJ1-2; cdr3_aa: CASSQVEVGNYGYTF; cdr3_nt: TGCGCCAGCAGCCAAGTGGAAGTCGGTAACTATGGCTACACCTTC
d_call: -; v_call: TRBV6-2/TRBV6-3; clone_size: -; j_call: TRBJ2-7; cdr3_aa: CASSLFGLSNGEQYF; cdr3_nt: TGTGCCAGCAGCCTATTTGGACTTTCCAATGGGGAGCAGTACTTC
d_call: -; v_call: TRBV29-1; clone_size: few; j_call: TRBJ1-2; cdr3_aa: CSVQDRTNYGYTF; cdr3_nt: TGCAGCGTTCAGGACAGAACTAACTATGGCTACACCTTC
d_call: TRBD1; v_call: TRBV6-5; clone_size: few; j_call: TRBJ1-1; cdr3_aa: CASTPGGNTEAFF; cdr3_nt: TGTGCCAGCACCCCAGGGGGGAACACTGAAGCTTTCTTT
d_call: -; v_call: TRBV14; clone_size: few; j_call: TRBJ1-6; cdr3_aa: CASSQRQGNSPLHF; cdr3_nt: TGTGCCAGCAGCCAACGGCAGGGAAATTCACCCCTCCACTTT
d_call: TRBD1; v_call: TRBV4-1; clone_size: -; j_call: TRBJ1-4; cdr3_aa: CASSQDRGQGYGEKLFF; cdr3_nt: TGCGCCAGCAGCCAAGATCGAGGACAGGGTTATGGGGAAAAACTGTTTTTT
d_call: -; v_call: TRBV9; clone_size: -; j_call: TRBJ2-2; cdr3_aa: CASSVEAAGELFF; cdr3_nt: TGTGCCAGCAGCGTAGAGGCCGCCGGGGAGCTGTTTTTT
d_call: -; v_call: TRBV5-1; clone_size: once; j_call: TRBJ2-5; cdr3_aa: CASSLVRQVQETQYF; cdr3_nt: TGCGCCAGCAGCTTGGTTCGCCAAGTCCAAGAGACCCAGTACTTC
d_call: TRBD1; v_call: TRBV20-1; clone_size: -; j_call: TRBJ1-5; cdr3_aa: CSANDRGGRPSNQPQHF; cdr3_nt: TGCAGTGCTAATGACAGGGGAGGACGACCTAGCAATCAGCCCCAGCATTTT
d_call: -; v_call: TRBV5-1; clone_size: -; j_call: TRBJ2-3; cdr3_aa: CASGRGAQESDTQYF; cdr3_nt: TGCGCCAGCGGTCGGGGGGCGCAGGAGTCAGATACGCAGTATTTT
d_call: -; v_call: TRBV20-1; clone_size: -; j_call: TRBJ1-2; cdr3_aa: CSARDPGVSYGYTF; cdr3_nt: TGCAGTGCTAGAGATCCGGGAGTAAGCTATGGCTACACCTTC
d_call: TRBD2; v_call: TRBV7-2; clone_size: -; j_call: TRBJ2-1; cdr3_aa: CASSQPIVDSGSPIYNEQFF; cdr3_nt: TGTGCCAGCAGCCAACCCATTGTTGATAGCGGGAGCCCCATTTACAATGAGCAGTTCTTC
d_call: -; v_call: TRBV6-1; clone_size: -; j_call: TRBJ1-2; cdr3_aa: CASNPIVALGGISEGYTF; cdr3_nt: TGTGCCAGCAACCCCATCGTCGCCTTAGGGGGGATATCAGAAGGCTACACCTTC
d_call: TRBD2; v_call: TRBV27; clone_size: few; j_call: TRBJ2-7; cdr3_aa: CASSSAAVAGGYEQYF; cdr3_nt: TGTGCCAGCAGTTCCGCCGCGGTAGCGGGGGGCTACGAGCAGTACTTC
d_call: -; v_call: TRBV6-5; clone_size: few; j_call: TRBJ2-7; cdr3_aa: CASSYRLGREQYF; cdr3_nt: TGTGCCAGCAGTTACAGGTTGGGGCGCGAGCAGTACTTC
d_call: TRBD2; v_call: TRBV10-3; clone_size: once; j_call: TRBJ2-1; cdr3_aa: CAISASVLAGGRNEQFF; cdr3_nt: TGTGCCATCAGTGCCTCGGTCCTAGCGGGGGGGCGCAATGAGCAGTTCTTC
d_call: TRBD2; v_call: TRBV29-1; clone_size: -; j_call: TRBJ2-1; cdr3_aa: CSFWQRGPHNEQFF; cdr3_nt: TGCAGCTTCTGGCAGCGGGGCCCCCACAATGAGCAGTTCTTC
d_call: -; v_call: TRBV7-9; clone_size: -; j_call: TRBJ2-5; cdr3_aa: CASSRDFAGETQYF; cdr3_nt: TGTGCCAGCAGCCGGGACTTCGCAGGGGAGACCCAGTACTTC
d_call: -; v_call: TRBV4-3; clone_size: -; j_call: TRBJ2-3; cdr3_aa: CASSQDPGPSTDTQYF; cdr3_nt: TGCGCCAGCAGCCAAGATCCCGGACCCAGCACAGATACGCAGTATTTT
d_call: TRBD1; v_call: TRBV4-1; clone_size: -; j_call: TRBJ2-2; cdr3_aa: CASSQEGTGTGELFF; cdr3_nt: TGCGCCAGCAGCCAAGAGGGGACAGGGACCGGGGAGCTGTTTTTT
d_call: -; v_call: TRBV7-2; clone_size: -; j_call: TRBJ2-5; cdr3_aa: CASSFISFQETQYF; cdr3_nt: TGTGCCAGCAGCTTTATAAGCTTCCAAGAGACCCAGTACTTC
d_call: -; v_call: TRBV29-1; clone_size: -; j_call: TRBJ2-3; cdr3_aa: CSVGQEVDTQYF; cdr3_nt: TGCAGCGTCGGACAAGAGGTCGATACGCAGTATTTT
d_call: TRBD1; v_call: TRBV7-8; clone_size: -; j_call: TRBJ2-7; cdr3_aa: CASSPAYYRGPTEQYF; cdr3_nt: TGTGCCAGCAGCCCCGCTTATTACAGGGGCCCCACCGAGCAGTACTTC
d_call: -; v_call: TRBV2; clone_size: -; j_call: TRBJ2-7; cdr3_aa: CAGRAQGAYEQYF; cdr3_nt: TGTGCCGGCAGGGCCCAGGGCGCCTACGAGCAGTACTTC
d_call: -; v_call: TRBV6-6; clone_size: -; j_call: TRBJ2-5; cdr3_aa: CASSYSGPKGETQYF; cdr3_nt: TGTGCCAGCAGTTACTCCGGCCCGAAAGGAGAGACCCAGTACTTC
d_call: TRBD1; v_call: TRBV20-1; clone_size: few; j_call: TRBJ1-2; cdr3_aa: CSATRDSLYGYTF; cdr3_nt: TGCAGTGCTACCCGGGACAGCCTCTATGGCTACACCTTC
d_call: -; v_call: TRBV6-6; clone_size: -; j_call: TRBJ1-1; cdr3_aa: CASSYLGYTEAFF; cdr3_nt: TGTGCCAGCAGTTACTTAGGGTACACTGAAGCTTTCTTT
d_call: TRBD1; v_call: TRBV7-6; clone_size: -; j_call: TRBJ2-7; cdr3_aa: CASSLGVGTGGHEQYF; cdr3_nt: TGTGCCAGCAGCTTAGGGGTCGGGACAGGGGGTCACGAGCAGTACTTC
d_call: TRBD2; v_call: TRBV11-2; clone_size: -; j_call: TRBJ2-3; cdr3_aa: CASSPGTSGGVGDTQYF; cdr3_nt: TGTGCCAGCAGCCCGGGGACTAGCGGGGGAGTGGGAGATACGCAGTATTTT
d_call: -; v_call: TRBV27; clone_size: -; j_call: TRBJ1-2; cdr3_aa: CASSFLDGGYGYTF; cdr3_nt: TGTGCCAGCAGTTTCCTAGACGGTGGCTATGGCTACACCTTC
d_call: -; v_call: TRBV4-1; clone_size: -; j_call: TRBJ1-4; cdr3_aa: CASSQEGRGFEKLFF; cdr3_nt: TGCGCCAGCAGCCAAGAGGGTCGAGGTTTTGAAAAACTGTTTTTT
d_call: TRBD1; v_call: TRBV24-1; clone_size: -; j_call: TRBJ2-3; cdr3_aa: CATSGPDRDRGFPVQYF; cdr3_nt: TGTGCCACCAGTGGACCCGACCGGGACAGGGGTTTTCCGGTGCAGTATTTT
d_call: -; v_call: TRBV2; clone_size: -; j_call: TRBJ2-3; cdr3_aa: CASSGMTPLDTQYF; cdr3_nt: TGTGCCAGCAGTGGTATGACACCCCTAGATACGCAGTATTTT
d_call: TRBD1; v_call: TRBV24-1; clone_size: -; j_call: TRBJ2-1; cdr3_aa: CATRHYRGVGYNEQFF; cdr3_nt: TGTGCCACCAGACACTACAGGGGGGTTGGATACAATGAGCAGTTCTTC
d_call: -; v_call: TRBV6-2/TRBV6-3; clone_size: -; j_call: TRBJ1-5; cdr3_aa: CASSYFRLGASNQPQHF; cdr3_nt: TGTGCCAGCAGTTACTTCCGATTAGGGGCCAGCAATCAGCCCCAGCATTTT
d_call: TRBD1; v_call: TRBV7-9; clone_size: -; j_call: TRBJ2-7; cdr3_aa: CASSPGTDLYEQYF; cdr3_nt: TGTGCCAGCAGCCCCGGGACAGACCTCTACGAGCAGTACTTC
d_call: -; v_call: TRBV15; clone_size: medium-sized; j_call: TRBJ2-1; cdr3_aa: CATSSGTFYNEQFF; cdr3_nt: TGTGCCACCAGCAGCGGGACATTTTACAATGAGCAGTTCTTC
d_call: -; v_call: TRBV4-2; clone_size: -; j_call: TRBJ1-2; cdr3_aa: CASSQVVTGSSYGYTF; cdr3_nt: TGTGCCAGCAGCCAAGTCGTGACTGGGAGCTCCTATGGCTACACCTTC
d_call: -; v_call: TRBV25-1; clone_size: -; j_call: TRBJ2-1; cdr3_aa: CASMTGWVSNEQFF; cdr3_nt: TGTGCCAGCATGACGGGGTGGGTGTCCAATGAGCAGTTCTTC
d_call: -; v_call: TRBV7-9; clone_size: -; j_call: TRBJ2-3; cdr3_aa: CATSGIPTNTQYF; cdr3_nt: TGTGCCACCTCAGGGATACCCACAAATACGCAGTATTTT
d_call: -; v_call: TRBV7-2; clone_size: few; j_call: TRBJ2-7; cdr3_aa: CASSFSSETYEQYF; cdr3_nt: TGTGCCAGCAGCTTCTCTAGCGAGACCTACGAGCAGTACTTC